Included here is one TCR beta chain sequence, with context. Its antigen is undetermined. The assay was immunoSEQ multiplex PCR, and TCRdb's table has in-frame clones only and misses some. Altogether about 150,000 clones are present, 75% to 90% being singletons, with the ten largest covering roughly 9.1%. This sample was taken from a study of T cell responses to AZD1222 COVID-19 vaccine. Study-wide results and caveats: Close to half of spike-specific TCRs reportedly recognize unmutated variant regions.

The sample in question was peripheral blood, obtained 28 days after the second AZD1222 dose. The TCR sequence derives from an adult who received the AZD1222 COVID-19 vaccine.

This chain's CDR3 is CSASSGRGGEQYF. CDR3 sequence (DNA): TGCAGTGCTAGTAGCGGGAGGGGAGGCGAGCAGTACTTC. The chain joins TRBV20-1 to TRBJ2-7; 11 positions agree with TRBD2. J lost 6 bases, V lost 3 bases, and 4 bases had no gene match. CDR3 length: 13 amino acids. The germline gives CDR1 DFQATT, CDR2 SNEGSKA (reference sequence).